This T cell receptor beta chain derives from a study of T cells in Graves' hyperthyroidism and ophthalmopathy. Study findings and constraints: By a 13 V-J model, ophthalmopathy was set apart from stable hyperthyroidism.

About this clonotype itself: Its antigen is as yet unknown.

The TCR beta CDR3 regions underwent amplification using RNA transcripts as the source. HTBI primers were employed in a first-round RT-PCR of the TCR CDR3. TCRdb re-analysed the multiplex PCR reads in MiXCR, keeping a single row per CDR3 protein. The repertoire holds around 260,000 distinct CDR3 sequences, with 25% to 30% as singletons. The ends were cut back, 0 bases at V and 2 bases at J, with 10 bases in the middle. The CDR3 runs to 15 residues. In germline, CDR1 is LNHNV, CDR2 YYDKDF (reference sequence). The rearrangement links TRBV15 to TRBJ1-1, with unresolved D. The sequencing sample was made of blood. The clonotype comes from a man between 35 and 55 years old with Graves' hyperthyroidism that later progressed to Graves' ophthalmopathy. The CDR3 region is CATSRDRTENTEAFF. For the CDR3, the DNA is TGTGCCACCAGCAGAGATCGGACGGAAAACACTGAAGCTTTCTTT.